This T cell receptor beta chain was found in a study of blood T cell repertoires in COVID-19. About the research overall: Both acute and convalescent COVID-19 samples were obtained from the United States, Italy and Spain. PBMCs, B-cell-depleted T cells, or T cells provided the cDNA or gDNA that made up the material.

The V and J ends lost 4 bases and 6 bases, in that order; junction bases with no gene match: 17. The CDR3 spans 18 residues. Germline loops: CDR1 SGHKS, CDR2 YYEKEE (reference sequence). Seattle patient enrollment occurred during active infection, with longitudinal follow-up thereafter. Source study methods: Reference gene primer amplification yielded estimated nucleated cell counts. The table came from immunoSEQ multiplex PCR; TCRdb's copy has only in-frame clones and leaves some out. V, J and clone size are taken as reported in that table, and D and trimming were inferred from the DNA itself. The repertoire consists of roughly 330,000 clones, with 87% occurring once and the leading ten covering approximately 9.4%.

This sequence joins TRBV5-5 and TRBJ1-4; 8 bases match TRBD1. Sequenced input: peripheral blood. This clonotype originated in a man younger than 45 with COVID-19, enrolled during active disease. DNA for the CDR3: TGTGCCAGCAGCCCAGATCCGTCTCGGACAGGGCGGGATGAAAAACTGTTTTTT. It translates to CASSPDPSRTGRDEKLFF.